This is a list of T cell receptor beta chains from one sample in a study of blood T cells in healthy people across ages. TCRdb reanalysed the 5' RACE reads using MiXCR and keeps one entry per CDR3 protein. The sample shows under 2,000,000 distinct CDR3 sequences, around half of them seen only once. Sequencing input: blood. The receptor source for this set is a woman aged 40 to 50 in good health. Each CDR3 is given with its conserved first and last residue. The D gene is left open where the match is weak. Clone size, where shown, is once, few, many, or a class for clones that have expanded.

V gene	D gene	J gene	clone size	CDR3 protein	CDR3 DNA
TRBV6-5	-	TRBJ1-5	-	CASTQGYRQPQHF	TGTGCCAGCACCCAGGGGTACCGTCAGCCCCAGCATTTT
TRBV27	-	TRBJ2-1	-	CASAALWNEQFF	TGTGCCAGTGCAGCACTCTGGAATGAGCAGTTCTTC
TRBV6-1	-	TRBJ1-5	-	CASSVLLDSSNQPQHF	TGTGCCAGCAGTGTATTACTGGACAGTAGCAATCAGCCCCAGCATTTT
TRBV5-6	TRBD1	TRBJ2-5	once	CASSLTGTAIIRETQYF	TGTGCCAGCAGCTTAACCGGGACAGCGATAATTCGAGAGACCCAGTACTTC
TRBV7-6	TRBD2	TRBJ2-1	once	CASSSMTSGIVNEQFF	TGTGCCAGCAGCTCCATGACTAGCGGGATCGTCAATGAGCAGTTCTTC
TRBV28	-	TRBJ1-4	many	CASSLTNEKLFF	TGTGCCAGCAGTTTAACTAATGAAAAACTGTTTTTT
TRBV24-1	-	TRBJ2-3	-	CATRDSGGDTQYF	TGTGCCACCAGGGACTCCGGAGGAGATACGCAGTATTTT
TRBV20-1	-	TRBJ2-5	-	CSARDLGRRGQETQYF	TGCAGTGCTAGAGATTTGGGCAGGAGAGGCCAAGAGACCCAGTACTTC
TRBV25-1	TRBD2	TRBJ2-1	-	CASSESGMLAGGRGSNEQFF	TGTGCCAGCAGTGAATCTGGGATGCTAGCGGGGGGGCGGGGTAGCAATGAGCAGTTCTTC
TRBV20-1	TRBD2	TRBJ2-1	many	CSASGTSGGAQSSYNEQFF	TGCAGTGCATCCGGGACTAGCGGGGGGGCCCAGAGCTCCTACAATGAGCAGTTCTTC
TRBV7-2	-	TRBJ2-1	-	CASSLAAAYNEQFF	TGTGCCAGCAGCTTAGCGGCGGCCTACAATGAGCAGTTCTTC
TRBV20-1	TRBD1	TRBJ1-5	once	CSARTGVNQPQRF	TGCAGTGCTAGGACAGGGGTCAATCAGCCCCAGCGTTTT
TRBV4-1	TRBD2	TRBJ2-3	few	CASSQGASSGVRDTQYF	TGCGCCAGCAGCCAAGGTGCTTCTAGCGGGGTGAGAGATACGCAGTATTTT
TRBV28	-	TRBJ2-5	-	CASSLSFRESAQETQYF	TGTGCCAGCAGTTTATCTTTTCGGGAATCAGCTCAAGAGACCCAGTACTTC
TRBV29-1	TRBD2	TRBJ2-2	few	CSVRLAGGYTGELFF	TGCAGCGTTAGACTAGCGGGGGGGTACACCGGGGAGCTGTTTTTT
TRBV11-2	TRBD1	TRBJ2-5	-	CASSLARTGGKETQYF	TGTGCCAGCAGCTTAGCTCGGACAGGTGGAAAAGAGACCCAGTACTTC
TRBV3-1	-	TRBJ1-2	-	CANSQVGGPGYTF	TGTGCCAACAGCCAAGTTGGAGGGCCAGGCTACACCTTC
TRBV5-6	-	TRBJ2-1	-	CASSLEIGVTYNEQFF	TGTGCCAGCAGCTTGGAAATCGGAGTAACCTACAATGAGCAGTTCTTC
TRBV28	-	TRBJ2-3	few	CASSTHGGPNTDTQYF	TGTGCCAGCAGTACCCACGGGGGGCCCAACACAGATACGCAGTATTTT
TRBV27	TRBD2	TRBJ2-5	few	CASSYIAGGLYETQYF	TGTGCCAGCAGTTATATAGCGGGGGGCTTATATGAGACCCAGTACTTC
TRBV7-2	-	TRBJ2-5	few	CASSLLPGLQETQYF	TGTGCCAGCAGCTTACTCCCAGGGTTGCAAGAGACCCAGTACTTC
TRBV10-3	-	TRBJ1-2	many	CAISESNGYTF	TGTGCCATCAGTGAGTCAAATGGCTACACCTTC
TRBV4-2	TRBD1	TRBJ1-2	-	CASSRTTGTGGGYTF	TGTGCCAGCAGCCGGACCACCGGGACAGGGGGAGGCTACACCTTC
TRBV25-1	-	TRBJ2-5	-	CASSVTGPQGTQYF	TGTGCCAGCAGTGTGACTGGGCCCCAAGGGACCCAGTACTTC
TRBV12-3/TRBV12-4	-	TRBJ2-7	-	CASRLQGKSGYEQYF	TGTGCCAGCAGGTTACAGGGTAAGAGCGGCTACGAGCAGTACTTC
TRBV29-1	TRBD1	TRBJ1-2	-	CSVPKQGGGYTF	TGCAGCGTGCCGAAACAGGGGGGTGGCTACACCTTC
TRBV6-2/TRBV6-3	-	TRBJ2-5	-	CACSYRHLSYNEQYF	TGTGCCTGCAGTTATCGGCACCTCTCCTACAATGAGCAGTACTTC
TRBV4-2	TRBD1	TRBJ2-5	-	CASTRVGGIGETQYF	TGTGCCAGCACTCGTGTAGGGGGCATAGGGGAGACCCAGTACTTC
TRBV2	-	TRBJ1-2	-	CASSEGVGAGYGYTF	TGTGCCAGCAGTGAAGGGGTGGGGGCTGGCTATGGCTACACCTTC
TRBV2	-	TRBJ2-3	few	CASRRDGYVDTQYF	TGTGCCAGCAGGAGGGACGGCTACGTTGATACGCAGTATTTT
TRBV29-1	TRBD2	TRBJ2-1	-	CSVVAGGMYEQFF	TGCAGCGTTGTAGCGGGGGGGATGTATGAGCAGTTCTTC
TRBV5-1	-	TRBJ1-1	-	CASSLAGTDEAFF	TGCGCCAGCAGCTTGGCCGGGACGGATGAAGCTTTCTTT
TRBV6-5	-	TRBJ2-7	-	CASNLRRGGAYEQYF	TGTGCCAGCAACCTTAGGAGGGGGGGGGCCTACGAGCAGTACTTC
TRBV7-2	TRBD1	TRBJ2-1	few	CASSLAGTGNDEQFF	TGTGCCAGCAGTTTGGCCGGGACAGGGAACGATGAGCAGTTCTTC
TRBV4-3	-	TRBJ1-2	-	CASSQDHIRNLNYGYTF	TGCGCCAGCAGCCAAGATCATATTAGGAATTTGAACTATGGCTACACCTTC
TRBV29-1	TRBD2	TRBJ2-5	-	CSVALLAETQYF	TGCAGCGTTGCTTTACTAGCGGAGACCCAGTACTTC
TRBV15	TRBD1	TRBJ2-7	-	CATSRDGGQGPIRYEQYF	TGTGCCACCAGCAGAGATGGGGGACAGGGGCCGATTCGCTACGAGCAGTACTTC
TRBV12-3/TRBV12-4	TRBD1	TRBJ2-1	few	CASRSGQGALGEQFF	TGTGCCAGCAGATCCGGTCAGGGGGCCTTGGGTGAGCAGTTCTTC
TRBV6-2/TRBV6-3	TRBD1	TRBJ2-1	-	CASKPTGGDEQFF	TGTGCCAGCAAACCTACAGGGGGCGATGAGCAGTTCTTC
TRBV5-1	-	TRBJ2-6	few	CASSWDGSSGANVLTF	TGCGCCAGCAGCTGGGACGGATCCTCTGGGGCCAACGTCCTGACTTTC
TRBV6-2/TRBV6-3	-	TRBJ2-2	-	CASSYSRGSGELFF	TGTGCCAGCAGTTACTCGAGGGGGTCCGGGGAGCTGTTTTTT
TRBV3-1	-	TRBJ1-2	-	CASSQARWYGYTF	TGTGCCAGCAGCCAAGCCCGATGGTATGGCTACACCTTC
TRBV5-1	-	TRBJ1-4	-	CASSPWPGSNEKLFF	TGCGCCAGCAGCCCCTGGCCAGGTTCCAATGAAAAACTGTTTTTT
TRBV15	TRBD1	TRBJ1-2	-	CATSEGTGTVLYGYTF	TGTGCCACCTCGGAAGGGACAGGGACGGTATTGTATGGCTACACCTTC
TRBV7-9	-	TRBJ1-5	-	CASSFYGPRGDQPQHF	TGTGCCAGCAGCTTCTATGGGCCCCGAGGGGATCAGCCCCAGCATTTT
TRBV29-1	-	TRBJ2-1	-	CSGQRIYNEQFF	TGCAGCGGGCAGCGGATTTACAATGAGCAGTTCTTC
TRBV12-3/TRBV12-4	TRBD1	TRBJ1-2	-	CASSSDRVLSYGYTF	TGTGCCAGCAGTTCCGACAGGGTCCTCTCCTATGGCTACACCTTC
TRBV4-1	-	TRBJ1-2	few	CASSQDPSGYTF	TGCGCCAGCAGCCAAGATCCATCGGGCTACACCTTC
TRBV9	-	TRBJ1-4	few	CASSGHTQEKLFF	TGTGCCAGCAGCGGACACACGCAGGAAAAACTGTTTTTT
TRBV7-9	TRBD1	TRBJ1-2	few	CASSSGGRNNYGYTF	TGTGCCAGCAGCTCAGGGGGGCGGAACAACTATGGCTACACCTTC
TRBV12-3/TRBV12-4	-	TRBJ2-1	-	CASSLVTSYNEQFF	TGTGCCAGCAGTTTAGTAACTTCCTACAATGAGCAGTTCTTC
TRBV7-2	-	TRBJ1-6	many	CASSLVHYNSPLHF	TGTGCCAGCAGCTTAGTACATTATAATTCACCCCTCCACTTT
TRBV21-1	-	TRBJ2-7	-	CASSKVSSGDREEFYEQYF	TGTGCCAGCAGCAAAGTTTCCAGTGGAGACAGGGAGGAGTTCTACGAGCAGTACTTC
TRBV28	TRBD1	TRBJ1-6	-	CASRGQVGSPHHF	TGTGCCAGCAGGGGACAGGTTGGTTCACCCCACCACTTT
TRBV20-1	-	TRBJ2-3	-	CSARKGPSTDTQYF	TGCAGTGCTAGAAAGGGGCCTAGCACAGATACGCAGTATTTT
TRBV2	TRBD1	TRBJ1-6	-	CASRETGGISNSPLHF	TGTGCCAGCAGAGAGACAGGGGGAATTTCTAATTCACCCCTCCACTTT
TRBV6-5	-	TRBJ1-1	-	CASSPREGMNTEAFF	TGTGCCAGCAGTCCCCGTGAAGGAATGAACACTGAAGCTTTCTTT
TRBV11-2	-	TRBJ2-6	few	CASSLRMGGSGANVLTF	TGTGCCAGCAGCCTCAGAATGGGGGGCTCAGGGGCCAACGTCCTGACTTTC
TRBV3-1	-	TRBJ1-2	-	CASSQATGHNYGYTF	TGTGCCAGCAGCCAGGCCACGGGACACAACTATGGCTACACCTTC